These 16 T cell receptor beta chains originate from one sample sequenced in a study of shared clonotypes between healthy human individuals (dated by TCRdb to 2020 to 2022). The library was prepared using the immunoSEQ multiplex PCR assay. TCRdb mirrors the immuneACCESS table, restricted to in-frame sequences. Some clones are absent from its copies; in checked studies, under half trace to an unresolved V gene, and the reason for the others is unknown. Recorded for this sample are around 2.1 million clones; under 95% of them occurred a single time. The biggest ten clones account for around 1.7% of the sample. For the CD8 naive samples, CD45RO-negative cells were positively selected for CCR7, yielding a CD45RA+CCR7+ population from which TemRA cells were excluded. Sequencing used naive CD8+ T cells from PBMCs. The sample's cell subset or site label, decoded: CD45RA+CCR7+. These receptors were taken from a man between 18 and 29 years old in good health. Some clones in this sample may be carry-over from other donors' samples.

The CDR3 nucleotides are TGCGCCAGCAGCTGGGAGACAGGATATAACTATGGCTACACCTTC. Amino acid sequence: CASSWETGYNYGYTF. The chain employs TRBV5-1 and TRBJ1-2; tentative D call: TRBD1 (6 bases). This CDR3 region has 15 residues. V was pared by 3 bases and J by 1 base, with 13 bases between. CDR1 and CDR2 from the germline V gene are SGHRS and YFSETQ.

This clone was detected only once. The chain combines TRBV6-1 with TRBJ2-7; weak D call: TRBD1 (6 bases). From germline, CDR1 is MNHNS and CDR2 SASEGT. This CDR3 spans 14 amino acids. V lost 7 bases, J lost 2 bases, and 15 bases lay in between. CDR3 sequence (DNA): TGTGCCAGCAAGCATGGGGACACTCCCTACGAGCAGTACTTC. This translates into CASKHGDTPYEQYF.

This clone was counted between two and nine times. The gene calls are TRBV25-1 and TRBJ1-5, with a weak D call TRBD1 (6 bases). CDR1 is MGHDK, CDR2 SYGVNS, per germline. This CDR3 contains 15 residues. V was cut by 1 base and J by 4 bases, with 11 bases left in between. The CDR3 nucleotides read TGTGCCAGCAGTGAATGGGACACTGTAAATCAGCCCCAGCATTTT. Residues: CASSEWDTVNQPQHF.

This clone was observed a few times. Additional DNA sequences in this sample encode the identical CDR3. V usage is TRBV27 and J usage is TRBJ2-7; D uncertain. In germline, CDR1 is MNHEY, CDR2 SMNVEV (reference sequence). This CDR3 has 13 amino acids. Trimming removed 2 bases from V and 0 bases from J, with 5 bases in between. The CDR3 DNA sequence: TGTGCCAGCAGTTTAACAGACTCCTACGAGCAGTACTTC. Protein sequence: CASSLTDSYEQYF.

The chain has TRBV4-1 and TRBJ2-7, with D perhaps TRBD2 (6 bases). Germline CDR1 MGHRA, CDR2 YSYEKL. Between the trimmed V and J ends, which lost 3 bases and 3 bases, there was a span of 12 bases. The CDR3 has 14 amino acids. The CDR3 loop is CASSQGLHNYEQYF. The DNA of the CDR3 is TGCGCCAGCAGCCAGGGACTGCACAACTACGAGCAGTACTTC.

The rearrangement joins TRBV2 to TRBJ2-1; D is unresolved. V was cut by 10 bases and J by 5 bases, with 12 bases left in between. CDR3 length equals 12 residues. Germline lookup yields CDR1 SNHLY and CDR2 FYNNEI. CDR3 amino acids: CAIVLAHNEQFF. The CDR3 bases are TGTGCCATCGTTCTGGCTCACAATGAGCAGTTCTTC.

The CDR3: CASSLNYF. DNA of the CDR3: TGCGCCAGCAGCTTGAACTACTTC. The V gene is TRBV5-1, the J gene TRBJ2-4; D is uncertain. The germline V gene encodes CDR1 SGHRS and CDR2 YFSETQ. The CDR3 is 8 residues long. V was clipped by 1 base and J by 16 bases, with 3 bases between them.

As for this clone: Within the sample, other DNA sequences also encode this same CDR3. The chain has TRBV7-9 and TRBJ2-7; TRBD2 might be the D (5 bases). The CDR3 runs 12 residues. V was cut by 1 base and J by 4 bases, with 5 bases left in between. Germline V gene lookup returns CDR1 SEHNR and CDR2 FQNEAQ (reference sequence). CDR3 in amino acids: CASSLGRYEQYF. For the CDR3, the DNA is TGTGCCAGCAGCTTAGGGAGGTACGAGCAGTACTTC. Filled out from reference TRBV7-9 and TRBJ2-7, the complete variable domain reads DTGVSQNPRHKITKRGQNVTFRCDPISEHNRLYWYRQTLGQGPEFLTYFQNEAQLEKSRLLSDRFSAERPKGSFSTLEIQRTEQGDSAMYLCASSLGRYEQYFGPGTRLTVT.

This clone is a singleton in its sample. CDR3 residues: CASSSGKYEQYF. Written as DNA, the CDR3 is TGTGCCAGCAGCTCCGGGAAGTACGAGCAGTACTTC. V gene TRBV28 combines with J gene TRBJ2-7; D is perhaps TRBD2 (5 bases). V lost 6 bases to trimming and J lost 4 bases, with 10 bases between them. Germline V gives CDR1 MDHEN, CDR2 SYDVKM. There are 12 residues in the CDR3.

The chain uses TRBV27 and TRBJ2-7; D not certain. CDR3 length: 13 amino acids. Germline CDR1 reads MNHEY; CDR2 reads SMNVEV (reference sequence). The germline V and J ends were trimmed by 7 bases and 4 bases, with 14 bases remaining between them. CDR3 in DNA: TGTGCCAGCAAACGGGCAGAAACTTACGAGCAGTACTTC. Amino acid sequence: CASKRAETYEQYF.

This clone was recorded once. The chain couples TRBV6-6 to TRBJ2-7; 8 bases match TRBD2. This CDR3 has 16 amino acids. The germline V gene has CDR1 MNHNY and CDR2 SVGAGI (reference sequence). J was trimmed by 0 bases and V by 6 bases; bases with no gene match: 10. The CDR3 DNA follows: TGTGCCAGCAGCCCACTAGCGGCAACCCTCTCCTACGAGCAGTACTTC. Residues: CASSPLAATLSYEQYF.

The V and J genes are TRBV6-6 and TRBJ2-7; maybe TRBD1 (6 bases). Trimming removed 2 bases from V and 6 bases from J, with 11 bases in between. CDR1 is MNHNY, CDR2 SVGAGI, per germline (reference sequence). The CDR3 totals 13 residues. The CDR3 nucleotides are TGTGCCAGCAGTTACGGGGCAGGGGCCGAGCAGTACTTC. Protein: CASSYGAGAEQYF.

This rearrangement joins TRBV19 to TRBJ2-1, with 12 bases that match TRBD2. The CDR3 extends over 15 amino acids. CDR1 LNHDA and CDR2 SQIVND come from the germline V gene (reference sequence). Trimming at V came to 6 bases and at J to 7 bases, leaving 7 bases not matched to a gene. The CDR3 loop reads CASSWTSGAINEQFF. The CDR3 DNA follows: TGTGCCAGTAGCTGGACTAGCGGGGCTATAAATGAGCAGTTCTTC. Variable domain in full (rest from reference TRBV19 and TRBJ2-1): DGGITQSPKYLFRKEGQNVTLSCEQNLNHDAMYWYRQDPGQGLRLIYYSQIVNDFQKGDIAEGYSVSREKKESFPLTVTSAQKNPTAFYLCASSWTSGAINEQFFGPGTRLTVL.

Concerning this clone: An end of the junction does not agree with germline; a read error may underlie this. This rearrangement joins TRBV4-3 to TRBJ2-7; 7 bases line up with TRBD1. The CDR3 extends over 16 amino acids. CDR1 LGHNA and CDR2 YSLEER come from the germline V gene. CDR3 sequence: CASSEEDRALSYEQYF. In DNA form, the CDR3 reads TGCGCCAGCAGCGAAGAAGACAGGGCCCTCTCCTACGAGCAGTACTTC.

This clone turned up a few times. V is TRBV19 and J is TRBJ2-4, with a possible D match to TRBD2 (6 bases). CDR1 is LNHDA and CDR2 is SQIVND in the germline V gene (reference sequence). The CDR3 is made up of 15 amino acids. V was clipped by 7 bases and J by 0 bases, with 13 bases between them. CDR3 sequence reads: CASTPGTLAKNIQYF. The CDR3 DNA follows: TGTGCCAGTACCCCCGGGACTCTAGCCAAAAACATTCAGTACTTC. Supplemented by reference TRBV19 and TRBJ2-4, the full variable domain reads DGGITQSPKYLFRKEGQNVTLSCEQNLNHDAMYWYRQDPGQGLRLIYYSQIVNDFQKGDIAEGYSVSREKKESFPLTVTSAQKNPTAFYLCASTPGTLAKNIQYFGAGTRLSVL.

In its sample, this clone was seen once. The rearrangement joins TRBV28 to TRBJ1-5; D is uncertain. V gave up 6 bases and J gave up 2 bases, with 14 bases separating them. Germline loops: CDR1 MDHEN, CDR2 SYDVKM. The CDR3 sequence is 15 residues long. CDR3 amino acids: CASRIWVVGNQPQHF. As DNA, the CDR3 is TGTGCCAGCAGGATCTGGGTTGTGGGCAATCAGCCCCAGCATTTT.